These T cell receptor beta chains were read from a single sample in a study of shared clonotypes between healthy human individuals. Data came from immunoSEQ multiplex PCR; TCRdb stores just in-frame clones and leaves some out. The table lists about 2,100,000 clones, 93% of them singletons. The sample comprised naive CD8+ T cells from PBMCs. These receptors came from a man between 18 and 35 years old in good health. Some clones in this sample may be carry-over from other donors' samples. CDR3s include the opening cysteine and the closing phenylalanine or tryptophan. The order of the fields is CDR3 length, D gene, clone size, V gene, J gene, CDR3 DNA, CDR3 protein. A D gene is named only where the DNA matches it firmly. Clone size is not always given. Where it is, it says once, few, many or a class for expanded clones.

len: 13
d_gene: .
abundance: .
v_gene: TRBV28
j_gene: TRBJ2-1
CDR3nt: TGTGCCAGCAGTTTTACTCCTAGGGGTGAGCAGTTCTTC
CDR3aa: CASSFTPRGEQFF

len: 16
d_gene: TRBD1
abundance: few
v_gene: TRBV18
j_gene: TRBJ1-1
CDR3nt: TGTGCCAGCTCACTCGTGACAGGGGCCCTGAACACTGAAGCTTTCTTT
CDR3aa: CASSLVTGALNTEAFF

len: 15
d_gene: TRBD2
abundance: once
v_gene: TRBV5-1
j_gene: TRBJ2-7
CDR3nt: TGCGCCAGCAGCTGGACTAGCGGGAGTTCATACGAGCAGTACTTC
CDR3aa: CASSWTSGSSYEQYF

len: 17
d_gene: TRBD2
abundance: .
v_gene: TRBV4-1
j_gene: TRBJ2-1
CDR3nt: TGCGCCAGCAGCCAAGGGACTAGCGGGTTCTCCTACAATGAGCAGTTCTTC
CDR3aa: CASSQGTSGFSYNEQFF

len: 16
d_gene: .
abundance: .
v_gene: TRBV5-6
j_gene: TRBJ1-1
CDR3nt: TGTGCCAGCAGCTTGCCGGGAGGGGGACCGAACACTGAAGCTTTCTTT
CDR3aa: CASSLPGGGPNTEAFF

len: 14
d_gene: .
abundance: .
v_gene: TRBV7-9
j_gene: TRBJ2-4
CDR3nt: TGTGCCAGCAGCCTCGGAGTAGCCAAAAACATTCAGTACTTC
CDR3aa: CASSLGVAKNIQYF

len: 14
d_gene: TRBD2
abundance: .
v_gene: TRBV29-1
j_gene: TRBJ2-3
CDR3nt: TGCAGCGTTTGGGCTAGCGGGAGGTCAGATACGCAGTATTTT
CDR3aa: CSVWASGRSDTQYF

len: 15
d_gene: .
abundance: .
v_gene: TRBV4-1
j_gene: TRBJ1-3
CDR3nt: TGCGCCAGCAGCCCGGTGGGGGGGCCTGGAAACACCATATATTTT
CDR3aa: CASSPVGGPGNTIYF

len: 15
d_gene: TRBD2
abundance: .
v_gene: TRBV27
j_gene: TRBJ2-1
CDR3nt: TGTGCCAGCAGCGATGGACTAGCGGGATACAATGAGCAGTTCTTC
CDR3aa: CASSDGLAGYNEQFF

len: 15
d_gene: .
abundance: .
v_gene: TRBV6-1
j_gene: TRBJ2-5
CDR3nt: TGTGCCAGCAGTGAAGCGCCGTCCAGGGGAGAGACCCAGTACTTC
CDR3aa: CASSEAPSRGETQYF

len: 15
d_gene: TRBD2
abundance: .
v_gene: TRBV2
j_gene: TRBJ2-2
CDR3nt: TGTGCCTCCGGTGGGCTAGCGGGGGAGGCCGGGGAGCTGTTTTTT
CDR3aa: CASGGLAGEAGELFF

len: 13
d_gene: .
abundance: .
v_gene: TRBV5-6
j_gene: TRBJ1-2
CDR3nt: TGTGCCAGCAGCTCATCGAGCAGTATCGGCTACACCTTC
CDR3aa: CASSSSSSIGYTF

len: 13
d_gene: .
abundance: .
v_gene: TRBV5-1
j_gene: TRBJ2-7
CDR3nt: TGCGCCAGCAGCTTGGCACTATCCTACGAGCAGTACTTC
CDR3aa: CASSLALSYEQYF

len: 15
d_gene: .
abundance: .
v_gene: TRBV27
j_gene: TRBJ1-1
CDR3nt: TGTGCCAGCAGTTTATTGGTAGGGGACAAGTGGGGAGCTTTCTTT
CDR3aa: CASSLLVGDKWGAFF